The TCR beta chain under discussion was sequenced for a study of shared clonotypes between healthy human individuals. The V gene's germline CDR1 is WNHNN and CDR2 SYGVQD (reference sequence). V gave up 3 bases and J gave up 5 bases; unmatched junction bases: 4. The CDR3 covers 14 residues. Concerning this clone itself: Its target is unknown.

CD45RO-negative, CCR7-positively selected cells formed the naive CD8 fraction, excluding terminally differentiated effector memory CD45RA+ cells. Donors comprised healthy HIV-negative adults lacking recent acute infections or vaccinations. Study-level points and caveats: The researchers took only blood, and tissue repertoires probably look different.

Here immunoSEQ multiplex PCR was the method, and the copy in TCRdb shows in-frame clones only, minus some. The table includes more than 600,000 clones, about 90% detected once. Input material: naive CD8+ T cells sorted from blood. This chain joins TRBV10-1 and TRBJ2-1, with TRBD1 identical over 7 bases. The source is a man aged 25 to 45 in good health. CDR3 loop: CASSEIGGDNEQFF. The CDR3 DNA is TGCGCCAGCAGTGAAATAGGGGGCGACAATGAGCAGTTCTTC.